These 2 T cell receptor beta chains were all obtained from the same sample, sequenced in a study of IL-17A CD8 T cells in psoriatic arthritis synovium. Libraries came from the immunoSEQ multiplex PCR assay. TCRdb carries this immuneACCESS record with in-frame sequences only. Its versions omit some clonotypes, under half of them owing to an unresolved V gene in the studies checked, with the rest unexplained. The sample data list some 2,200 clones, and 70% to 80% of these were observed just once. Jointly, the top ten make up over 9.5% of the sample. Synovial fluid effusions were aspirated from actively inflamed joints of psoriatic arthritis patients. The sample was memory CD8+ T cells from synovial fluid. Explained via the paper, the cell subset or site label denotes: bulk memory CD8+ T cells (CD45RA-CD27+/- and CD45RA+CD27-). The receptors derive from a human donor with psoriatic arthritis.

The genes are TRBV6-4 and TRBJ2-1; 13 bases match TRBD2. The CDR3 length is 15 residues. Looked up from germline, CDR1 is MRHNA and CDR2 is SNTAGT. The ends lost 2 bases at V and 5 bases at J; junction bases unmatched: 0. The CDR3 DNA follows: TGTGCCAGCAGTGACGGACTAGCGGGAGACAATGAGCAGTTCTTC. Its protein product is CASSDGLAGDNEQFF.

This clone has just one count. Distinct nucleotide sequences in the sample also encode this CDR3. The genes are TRBV9 and TRBJ2-3, with D perhaps matching TRBD2 (6 bases). The CDR3 length is 13 residues. The germline V and J ends were trimmed by 3 bases and 5 bases, with 10 bases remaining between them. Germline assignment: CDR1 SGDLS and CDR2 YYNGEE. The DNA of the CDR3 is TGTGCCAGCAGCGGGAGGGCCGAAGATACGCAGTATTTT. It translates to CASSGRAEDTQYF.